The T cell receptor beta chain described here comes from a study of T-cell reconstitution after alpha-beta-depleted transplantation in children. This clonotype appeared a few times. The CDR3 spans 15 residues. J lost 3 bases, V lost 1 base, and 5 bases had no gene match. Germline lookup yields CDR1 SGHTA and CDR2 FQGNSA. Unique molecular identifiers featured in how the TCRbeta library was prepared. TCRdb re-analysed the PCR reads in MiXCR, keeping a single row per CDR3 protein. Among hundreds of thousands of distinct CDR3 sequences, roughly 15% were seen once, and the ten largest hold about 1.1%. The material was PBMCs from the stem cell graft donor, obtained from the stem cell graft. V gene TRBV7-2 combines with J gene TRBJ1-2, with 7 bases lining up with TRBD1. This TCR derives from a human donor who donated a stem cell graft to a child with acute myeloid leukemia. The CDR3 sequence is CASSLGTQGYYGYTF. The CDR3 DNA follows: TGTGCCAGCAGCTTAGGGACACAGGGGTACTATGGCTACACCTTC. The full variable domain, in which reference TRBV7-2 and TRBJ1-2 provide the parts outside the CDR3, is GAGVSQSPSNKVTEKGKDVELRCDPISGHTALYWYRQSLGQGLEFLIYFQGNSAPDKSGLPSDRFSAERTGGSVSTLTIQRTQQEDSAVYLCASSLGTQGYYGYTFGSGTRLTVV.